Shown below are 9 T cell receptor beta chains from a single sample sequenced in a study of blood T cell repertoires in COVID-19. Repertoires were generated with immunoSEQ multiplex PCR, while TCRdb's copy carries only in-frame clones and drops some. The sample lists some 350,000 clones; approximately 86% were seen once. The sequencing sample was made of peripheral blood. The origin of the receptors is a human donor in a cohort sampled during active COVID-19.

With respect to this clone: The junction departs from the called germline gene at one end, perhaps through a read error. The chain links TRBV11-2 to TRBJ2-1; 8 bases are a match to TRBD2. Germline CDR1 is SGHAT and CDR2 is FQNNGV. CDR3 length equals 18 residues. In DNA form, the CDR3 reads TGTGCCAGCAGCCTAGAGACCGCTGGCGGGGGGTTTGTCAATGAGCAGTTCTTC. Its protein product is CASSLETAGGGFVNEQFF.

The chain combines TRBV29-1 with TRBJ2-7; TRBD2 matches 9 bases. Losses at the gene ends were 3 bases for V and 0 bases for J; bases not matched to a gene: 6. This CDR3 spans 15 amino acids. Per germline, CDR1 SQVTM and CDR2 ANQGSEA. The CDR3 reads CSVDTGSGSSYEQYF. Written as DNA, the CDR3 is TGCAGCGTTGATACCGGTAGCGGGAGCTCCTACGAGCAGTACTTC.

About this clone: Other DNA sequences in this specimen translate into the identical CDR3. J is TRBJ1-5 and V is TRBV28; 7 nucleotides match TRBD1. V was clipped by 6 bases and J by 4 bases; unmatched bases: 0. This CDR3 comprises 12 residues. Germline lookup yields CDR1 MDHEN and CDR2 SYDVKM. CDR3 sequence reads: CASRTGNQPQHF. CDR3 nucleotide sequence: TGTGCCAGCAGGACAGGGAATCAGCCCCAGCATTTT.

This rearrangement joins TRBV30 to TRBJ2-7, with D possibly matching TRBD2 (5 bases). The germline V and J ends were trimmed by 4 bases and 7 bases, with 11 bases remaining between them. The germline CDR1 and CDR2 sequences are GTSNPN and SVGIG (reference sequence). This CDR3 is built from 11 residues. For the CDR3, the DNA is TGTGCCTGGACGGGAATACAGGAGCAGTACTTC. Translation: CAWTGIQEQYF.

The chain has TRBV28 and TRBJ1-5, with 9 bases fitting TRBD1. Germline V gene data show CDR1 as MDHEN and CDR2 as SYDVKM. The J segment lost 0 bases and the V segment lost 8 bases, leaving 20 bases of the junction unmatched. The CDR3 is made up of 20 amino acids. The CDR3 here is CASRGRDRVIGRDSNQPQHF. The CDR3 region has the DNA TGTGCCAGCCGAGGCCGGGACAGGGTTATCGGGCGGGATAGCAATCAGCCCCAGCATTTT.

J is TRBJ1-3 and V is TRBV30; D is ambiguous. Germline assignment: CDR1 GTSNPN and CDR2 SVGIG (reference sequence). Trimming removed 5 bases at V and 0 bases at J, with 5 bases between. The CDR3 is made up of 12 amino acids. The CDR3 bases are TGTGCCTGGTCCATCTCTGGAAACACCATATATTTT. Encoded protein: CAWSISGNTIYF.

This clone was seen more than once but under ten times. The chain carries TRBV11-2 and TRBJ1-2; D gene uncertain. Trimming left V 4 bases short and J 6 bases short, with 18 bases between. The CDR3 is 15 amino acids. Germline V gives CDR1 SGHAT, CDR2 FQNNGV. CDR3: CASSYLQPYLNGYTF. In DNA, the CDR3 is TGTGCCAGCAGCTACCTACAGCCTTACCTGAATGGCTACACCTTC.

CDR3 protein: CASSLGGARNQPQHF. The CDR3 nucleotides read TGTGCCAGCAGCTTAGGTGGGGCCCGCAATCAGCCCCAGCATTTT. This sequence joins TRBV7-9 and TRBJ1-5, with TRBD1 as a possible D gene (5 bases). The CDR3 length is 15 residues. Trimming took 1 base from V and 2 from J, leaving 9 bases between them. The germline gives CDR1 SEHNR, CDR2 FQNEAQ (reference sequence).

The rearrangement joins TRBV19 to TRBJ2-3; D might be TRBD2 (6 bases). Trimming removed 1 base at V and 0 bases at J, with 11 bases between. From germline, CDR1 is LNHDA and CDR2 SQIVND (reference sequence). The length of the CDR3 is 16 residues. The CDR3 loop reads CASSIVSGGSTDTQYF. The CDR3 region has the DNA TGTGCCAGTAGTATAGTCTCCGGGGGAAGCACAGATACGCAGTATTTT.